This T cell receptor (beta chain) emerged from a study of blood T cell repertoires in COVID-19. Study details: T cells, B-cell-depleted T cells, or PBMCs provided the cDNA or gDNA that served as material.

This clone has just a few counts. Germline CDR1 reads SNHLY; CDR2 reads FYNNEI. CDR3 length: 14 residues. V dropped 0 bases and J dropped 0 bases, with 6 bases sitting between them. Generated by immunoSEQ multiplex PCR, the TCRdb table keeps only in-frame clones and is missing some. The sample has some 360,000 clones; more than 75% are singletons. The Seattle patients, enrolled during active infection, were followed longitudinally. The sequenced material came from peripheral blood. The chain joins TRBV2 to TRBJ2-7; no firm D call. The clonotype was recovered from a woman aged 60-70 years with COVID-19, enrolled during active disease. Written as DNA, the CDR3 is TGTGCCAGCAGTGAAGCATACAGCTCCTACGAGCAGTACTTC. It yields the protein CASSEAYSSYEQYF.